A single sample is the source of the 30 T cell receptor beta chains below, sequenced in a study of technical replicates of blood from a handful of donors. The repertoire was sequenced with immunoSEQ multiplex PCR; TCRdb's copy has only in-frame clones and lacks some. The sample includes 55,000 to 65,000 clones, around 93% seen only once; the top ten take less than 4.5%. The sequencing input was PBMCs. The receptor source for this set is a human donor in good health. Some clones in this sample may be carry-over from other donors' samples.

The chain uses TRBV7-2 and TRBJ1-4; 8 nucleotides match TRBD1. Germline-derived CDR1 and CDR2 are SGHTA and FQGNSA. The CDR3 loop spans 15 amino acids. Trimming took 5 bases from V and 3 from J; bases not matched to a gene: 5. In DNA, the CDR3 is TGTGCCAGCAGCCCCTGGACAGGGTCTAATGAAAAACTGTTTTTT. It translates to CASSPWTGSNEKLFF.

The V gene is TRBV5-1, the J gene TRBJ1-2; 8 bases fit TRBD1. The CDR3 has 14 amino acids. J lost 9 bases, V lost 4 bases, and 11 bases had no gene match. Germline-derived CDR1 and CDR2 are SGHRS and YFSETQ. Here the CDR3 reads CASSLDRALWSYTF. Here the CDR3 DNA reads TGCGCCAGCAGCCTGGACAGGGCCTTATGGAGCTACACCTTC. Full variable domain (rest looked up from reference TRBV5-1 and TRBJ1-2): KAGVTQTPRYLIKTRGQQVTLSCSPISGHRSVSWYQQTPGQGLQFLFEYFSETQRNKGNFPGRFSGRQFSNSRSEMNVSTLELGDSALYLCASSLDRALWSYTFGSGTRLTVV.

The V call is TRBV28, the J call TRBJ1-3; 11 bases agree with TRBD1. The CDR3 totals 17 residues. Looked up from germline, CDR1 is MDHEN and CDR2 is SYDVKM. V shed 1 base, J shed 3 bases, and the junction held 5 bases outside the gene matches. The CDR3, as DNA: TGTGCCAGCAGTTTATTAGGACAGGGGGCTCGTGGAAACACCATATATTTT. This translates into CASSLLGQGARGNTIYF.

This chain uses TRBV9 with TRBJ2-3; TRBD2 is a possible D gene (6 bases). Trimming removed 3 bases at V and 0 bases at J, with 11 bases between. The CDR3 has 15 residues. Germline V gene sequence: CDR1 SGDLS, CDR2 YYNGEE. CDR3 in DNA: TGTGCCAGCAGCGGCCGGGGGACTAGCACAGATACGCAGTATTTT. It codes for CASSGRGTSTDTQYF.

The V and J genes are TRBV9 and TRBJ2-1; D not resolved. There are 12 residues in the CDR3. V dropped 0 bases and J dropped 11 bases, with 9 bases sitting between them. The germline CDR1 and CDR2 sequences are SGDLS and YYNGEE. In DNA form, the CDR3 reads TGTGCCAGCAGCGTAGACAACTACAAGCAGTTCTTC. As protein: CASSVDNYKQFF.

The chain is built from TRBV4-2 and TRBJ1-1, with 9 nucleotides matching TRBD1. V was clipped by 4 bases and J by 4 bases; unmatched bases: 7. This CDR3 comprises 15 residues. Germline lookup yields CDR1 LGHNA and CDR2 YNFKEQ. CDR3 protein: CASSPYRGRGTEAFF. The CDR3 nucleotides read TGTGCCAGCAGCCCCTACAGGGGGCGAGGCACTGAAGCTTTCTTT.

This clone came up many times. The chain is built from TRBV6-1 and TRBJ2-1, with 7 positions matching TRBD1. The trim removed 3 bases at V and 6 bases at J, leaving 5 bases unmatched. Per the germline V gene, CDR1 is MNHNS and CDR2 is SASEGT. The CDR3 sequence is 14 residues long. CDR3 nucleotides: TGTGCCAGCAGTGACGGGACAGAAATCAATGAGCAGTTCTTC. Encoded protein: CASSDGTEINEQFF.

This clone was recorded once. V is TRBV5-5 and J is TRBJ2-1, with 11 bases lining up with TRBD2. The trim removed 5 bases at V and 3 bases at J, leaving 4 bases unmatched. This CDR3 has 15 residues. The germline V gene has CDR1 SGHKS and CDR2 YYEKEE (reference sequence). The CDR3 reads CASRPGLAVYNEQFF. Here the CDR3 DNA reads TGTGCCAGCAGACCGGGACTAGCGGTCTACAATGAGCAGTTCTTC.

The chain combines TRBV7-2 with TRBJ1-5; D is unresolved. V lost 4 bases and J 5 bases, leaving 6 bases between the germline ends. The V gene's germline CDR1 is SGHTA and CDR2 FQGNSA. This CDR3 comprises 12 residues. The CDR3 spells CASSSSDQPQHF. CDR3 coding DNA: TGTGCCAGCAGCTCCAGTGATCAGCCCCAGCATTTT.

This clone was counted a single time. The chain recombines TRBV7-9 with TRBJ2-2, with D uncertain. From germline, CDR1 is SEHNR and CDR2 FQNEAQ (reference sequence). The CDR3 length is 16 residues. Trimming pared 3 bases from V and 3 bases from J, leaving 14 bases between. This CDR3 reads CASSFRDIADTGELFF. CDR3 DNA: TGTGCCAGCAGCTTTAGAGATATTGCCGACACCGGGGAGCTGTTTTTT.

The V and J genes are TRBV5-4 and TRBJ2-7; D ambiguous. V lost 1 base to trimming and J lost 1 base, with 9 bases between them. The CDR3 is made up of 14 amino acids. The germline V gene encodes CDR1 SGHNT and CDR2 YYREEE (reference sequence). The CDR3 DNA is TGTGCCAGCAGCTTGTATGCAGGTTCCTACGAGCAGTACTTC. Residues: CASSLYAGSYEQYF. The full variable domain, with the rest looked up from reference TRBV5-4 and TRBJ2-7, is ETGVTQSPTHLIKTRGQQVTLRCSSQSGHNTVSWYQQALGQGPQFIFQYYREEENGRGNFPPRFSGLQFPNYSSELNVNALELDDSALYLCASSLYAGSYEQYFGPGTRLTVT.

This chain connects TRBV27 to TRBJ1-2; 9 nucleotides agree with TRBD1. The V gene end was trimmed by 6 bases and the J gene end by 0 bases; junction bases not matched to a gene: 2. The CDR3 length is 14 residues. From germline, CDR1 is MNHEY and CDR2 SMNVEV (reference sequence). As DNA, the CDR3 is TGTGCCAGCAGGGGACAGGGAGCTAACTATGGCTACACCTTC. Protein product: CASRGQGANYGYTF.

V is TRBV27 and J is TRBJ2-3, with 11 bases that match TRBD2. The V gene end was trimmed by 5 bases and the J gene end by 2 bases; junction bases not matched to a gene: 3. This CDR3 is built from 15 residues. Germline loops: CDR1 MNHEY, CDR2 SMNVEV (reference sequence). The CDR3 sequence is CASSTSGGPTDTQYF. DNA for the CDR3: TGTGCCAGCAGTACTAGCGGGGGCCCCACAGATACGCAGTATTTT.

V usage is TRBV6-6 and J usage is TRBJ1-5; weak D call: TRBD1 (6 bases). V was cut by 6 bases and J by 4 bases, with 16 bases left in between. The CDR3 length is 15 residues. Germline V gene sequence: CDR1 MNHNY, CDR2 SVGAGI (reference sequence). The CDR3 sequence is CASSLGQGLNQPQHF. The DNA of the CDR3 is TGTGCCAGCAGCTTGGGGCAGGGGTTGAATCAGCCCCAGCATTTT.

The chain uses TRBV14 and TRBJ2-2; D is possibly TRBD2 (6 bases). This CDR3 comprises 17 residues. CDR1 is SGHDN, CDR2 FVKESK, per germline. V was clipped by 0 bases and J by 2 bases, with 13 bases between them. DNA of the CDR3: TGTGCCAGCAGCCAAGATGGCGGGACTCCCAACACCGGGGAGCTGTTTTTT. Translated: CASSQDGGTPNTGELFF.

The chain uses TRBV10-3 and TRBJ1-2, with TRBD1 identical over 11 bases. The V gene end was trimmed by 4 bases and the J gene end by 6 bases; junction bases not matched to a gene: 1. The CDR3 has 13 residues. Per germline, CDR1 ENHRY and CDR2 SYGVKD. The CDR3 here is CAISAGQGDGYTF. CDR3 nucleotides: TGTGCCATCAGTGCGGGACAGGGGGATGGCTACACCTTC.

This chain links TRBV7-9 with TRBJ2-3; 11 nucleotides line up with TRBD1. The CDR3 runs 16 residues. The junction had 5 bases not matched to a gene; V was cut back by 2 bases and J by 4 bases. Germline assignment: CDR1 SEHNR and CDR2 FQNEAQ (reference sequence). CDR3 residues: CASSLQPGQGADTQYF. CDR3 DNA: TGTGCCAGCAGCTTACAACCGGGACAGGGGGCAGATACGCAGTATTTT.

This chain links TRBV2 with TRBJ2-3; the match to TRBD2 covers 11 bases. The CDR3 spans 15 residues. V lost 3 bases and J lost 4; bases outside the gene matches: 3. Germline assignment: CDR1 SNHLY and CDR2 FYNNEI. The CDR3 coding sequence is TGTGCCAGCAGTGACCTAGCGGGGGGCGCAGATACGCAGTATTTT. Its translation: CASSDLAGGADTQYF.

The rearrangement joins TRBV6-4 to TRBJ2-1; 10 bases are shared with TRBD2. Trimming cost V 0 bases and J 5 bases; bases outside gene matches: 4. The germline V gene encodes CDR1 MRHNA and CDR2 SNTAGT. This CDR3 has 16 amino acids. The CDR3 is CASSDSSGGDHNEQFF. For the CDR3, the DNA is TGTGCCAGCAGTGACTCAAGCGGGGGGGACCACAATGAGCAGTTCTTC.

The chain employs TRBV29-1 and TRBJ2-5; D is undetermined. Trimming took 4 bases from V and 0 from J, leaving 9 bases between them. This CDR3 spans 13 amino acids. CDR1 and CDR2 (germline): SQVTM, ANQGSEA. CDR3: CSVGAPNQETQYF. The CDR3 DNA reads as TGCAGCGTTGGAGCCCCTAACCAAGAGACCCAGTACTTC. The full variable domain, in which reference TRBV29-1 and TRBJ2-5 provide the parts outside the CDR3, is SAVISQKPSRDICQRGTSLTIQCQVDSQVTMMFWYRQQPGQSLTLIATANQGSEATYESGFVIDKFPISRPNLTFSTLTVSNMSPEDSSIYLCSVGAPNQETQYFGPGTRLLVL.

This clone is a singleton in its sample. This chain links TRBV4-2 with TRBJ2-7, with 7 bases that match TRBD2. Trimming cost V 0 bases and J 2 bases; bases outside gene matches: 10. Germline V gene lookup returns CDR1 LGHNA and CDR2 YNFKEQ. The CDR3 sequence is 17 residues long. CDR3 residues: CASSQDETSGATYEQYF. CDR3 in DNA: TGTGCCAGCAGCCAAGATGAGACCAGCGGGGCCACCTACGAGCAGTACTTC.

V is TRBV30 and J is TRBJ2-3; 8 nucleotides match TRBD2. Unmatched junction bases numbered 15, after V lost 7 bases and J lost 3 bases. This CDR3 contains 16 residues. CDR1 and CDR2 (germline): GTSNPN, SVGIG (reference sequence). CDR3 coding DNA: TGTGCCTTAGCAAGCGAGCGGGGGAGGGGGACAGATACGCAGTATTTT. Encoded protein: CALASERGRGTDTQYF.

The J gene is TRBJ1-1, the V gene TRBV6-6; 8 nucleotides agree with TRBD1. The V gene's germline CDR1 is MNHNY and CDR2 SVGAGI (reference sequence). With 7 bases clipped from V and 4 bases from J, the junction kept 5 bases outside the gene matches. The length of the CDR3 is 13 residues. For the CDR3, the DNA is TGTGCCAGCATCAGGGGGCTGGGCACTGAAGCTTTCTTT. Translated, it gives CASIRGLGTEAFF.

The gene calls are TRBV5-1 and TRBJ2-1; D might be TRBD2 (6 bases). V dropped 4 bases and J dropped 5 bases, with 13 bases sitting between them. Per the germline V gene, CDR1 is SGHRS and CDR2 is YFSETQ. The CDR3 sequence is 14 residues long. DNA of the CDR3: TGCGCCAGCAGCCCGGGGGAGGTGGACAATGAGCAGTTCTTC. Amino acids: CASSPGEVDNEQFF.

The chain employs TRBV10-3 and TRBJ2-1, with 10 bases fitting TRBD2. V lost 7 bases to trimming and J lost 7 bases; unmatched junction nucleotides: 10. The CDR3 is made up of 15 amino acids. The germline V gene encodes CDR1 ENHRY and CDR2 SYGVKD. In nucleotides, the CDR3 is TGTGCCATCACCCCAACTAGCGGGAAAGAAAATGAGCAGTTCTTC. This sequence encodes CAITPTSGKENEQFF.

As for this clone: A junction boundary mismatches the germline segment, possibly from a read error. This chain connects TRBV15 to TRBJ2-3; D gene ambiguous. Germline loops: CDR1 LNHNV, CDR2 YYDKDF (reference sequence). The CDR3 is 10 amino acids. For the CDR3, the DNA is TGTGCCACCAGAGTGGCAAAGCGTGGCTTT. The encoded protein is CATRVAKRGF.

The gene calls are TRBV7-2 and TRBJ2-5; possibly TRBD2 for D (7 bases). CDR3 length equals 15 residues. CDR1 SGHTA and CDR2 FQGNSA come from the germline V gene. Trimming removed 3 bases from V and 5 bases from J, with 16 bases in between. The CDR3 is CASSFEGGGMETQYF. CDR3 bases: TGTGCCAGCAGCTTTGAGGGGGGGGGTATGGAGACCCAGTACTTC.

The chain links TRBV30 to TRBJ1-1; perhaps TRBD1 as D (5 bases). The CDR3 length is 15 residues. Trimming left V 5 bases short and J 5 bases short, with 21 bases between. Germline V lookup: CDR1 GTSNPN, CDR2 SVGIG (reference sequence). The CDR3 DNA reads TGTGCCTGGGGGATGATTCGGGGGAGGACAACTGAAGCTTTCTTT. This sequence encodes CAWGMIRGRTTEAFF.

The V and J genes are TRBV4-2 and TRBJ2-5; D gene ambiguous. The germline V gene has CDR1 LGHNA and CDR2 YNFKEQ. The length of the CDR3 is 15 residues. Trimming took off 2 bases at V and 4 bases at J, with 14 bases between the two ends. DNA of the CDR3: TGTGCCAGCAGCCAATTTCCGGAGACCCCAGAGACCCAGTACTTC. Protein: CASSQFPETPETQYF.

Here the CDR3 DNA reads TGTGCCAGCTCATACAATAGCGGGAGCAGTGAGACCCAGTACTTC. Translation: CASSYNSGSSETQYF. The V call is TRBV18, the J call TRBJ2-5, with 9 bases aligning to TRBD2. CDR1 and CDR2 (germline): KGHSH, LQKENI. V lost 5 bases, J lost 5 bases, and 9 bases stayed unmatched. The CDR3 spans 15 residues.